A single sample gave rise to the 25 T cell receptor beta chains below, sequenced in a study of T cell repertoires in cytomegalovirus infection. These receptors lack a known antigen. TCRdb reprocessed the reads via MiXCR and lists one record per CDR3 protein. The table has roughly 920,000 distinct CDR3 sequences, 30% to 40% seen once. Sequenced here: cultured CD8+ T cells from PBMCs, sampled from culture after CMV antigen stimulation. These receptors were obtained from a human donor in good health (CMV status not recorded). Some clones in this sample may be carry-over from other donors' samples.

The gene calls are TRBV23-1 and TRBJ2-3; D possibly uses TRBD1 or TRBD2 (6 bases each). TRBV23-1 is marked as an open reading frame, function uncertain. The CDR3 runs to 16 residues. Trimming shortened V by 1 base and J by 4 bases, and 15 bases separated the two germline ends. DNA of the CDR3: TGCGCCAGCAGTCAATATCGGGGGCGCGGTCCAGATACGCAGTATTTT. This translates into CASSQYRGRGPDTQYF.

The chain combines TRBV20-1 with TRBJ1-2; D is uncertain. Per germline, CDR1 DFQATT and CDR2 SNEGSKA (reference sequence). Deletions cut 5 bases from V and 6 bases from J, with 4 bases between. This CDR3 contains 9 residues. CDR3 sequence: CSAPNGYTF. The CDR3 region has the DNA TGCAGTGCTCCCAATGGCTACACCTTC.

This clonotype was recorded many times. The rearrangement links TRBV12-3 or TRBV12-4 to TRBJ1-6, with D uncertain. The CDR3 sequence is 14 residues long. Trimming pared 6 bases from V and 4 bases from J, leaving 10 bases between. CDR3 region: CASRRGRYNSPLHF. The CDR3 DNA sequence: TGTGCCAGCAGACGGGGAAGGTATAATTCACCCCTCCACTTT.

The V call is TRBV12-3 or TRBV12-4, the J call TRBJ1-6; D remains unclear. The CDR3 is 14 residues long. V was cut by 10 bases and J by 0 bases, with 10 bases left in between. Here the CDR3 reads CATATSSYNSPLHF. The CDR3 bases are TGTGCCACCGCCACGAGCTCCTATAATTCACCCCTCCACTTT.

This clonotype came up many times. CDR3 DNA: TGTGCCAGCAGTGAGACCACCGGATACTACGAGCAGTACTTC. This gives the protein CASSETTGYYEQYF. The rearrangement uses TRBV2 and TRBJ2-7, with D unresolved. With 3 bases removed from V and 3 bases from J, the gap between germline ends came to 12 bases. Germline V gene lookup returns CDR1 SNHLY and CDR2 FYNNEI. This CDR3 has 14 residues. Filled out from reference TRBV2 and TRBJ2-7, the complete variable domain reads EPEVTQTPSHQVTQMGQEVILRCVPISNHLYFYWYRQILGQKVEFLVSFYNNEISEKSEIFDDQFSVERPDGSNFTLKIRSTKLEDSAMYFCASSETTGYYEQYFGPGTRLTVT.

This clonotype was recorded at least ten times. This sequence joins TRBV7-2 and TRBJ2-5; D gene uncertain. This CDR3 region has 16 residues. CDR1 is SGHTA, CDR2 FQGNSA, per germline. V lost 6 bases and J 1 base, leaving 18 bases between the germline ends. CDR3 DNA sequence: TGTGCCAGCAGACCAGGCGTACTTCGCGCCCAAGAGACCCAGTACTTC. Encoded protein: CASRPGVLRAQETQYF.

This chain links TRBV6-2 or TRBV6-3 with TRBJ2-3, with TRBD1 matching 7 bases. Germline CDR1 and CDR2: MNHEY and SVGEGT. V was pared by 10 bases and J by 0 bases, with 13 bases of the junction left unmatched. This CDR3 contains 16 residues. This CDR3 reads CATWDSAEESTDTQYF. DNA for the CDR3: TGTGCCACTTGGGACAGTGCTGAAGAAAGCACAGATACGCAGTATTTT.

This clonotype was seen repeatedly, ten times or more. The chain links TRBV12-3 or TRBV12-4 to TRBJ2-5; perhaps D is TRBD1 or TRBD2 (5 bases each). Trimming took 6 bases from V and 5 from J, leaving 19 bases between them. The CDR3 is 15 residues long. The DNA of the CDR3 is TGTGCCAGCAGACGGGGCCATTATGGGGAGGAGACCCAGTACTTC. It specifies CASRRGHYGEETQYF.

This clonotype appeared a few times. The chain links TRBV11-1 to TRBJ2-3, with 11 bases identical to TRBD1. The germline V gene has CDR1 SGHAT and CDR2 FQDESV (reference sequence). The trim removed 6 bases at V and 3 bases at J, leaving 5 bases unmatched. This CDR3 spans 15 amino acids. CDR3 region: CASRAGTGGTDTQYF. The CDR3 DNA follows: TGTGCCAGCAGGGCCGGGACAGGGGGAACAGATACGCAGTATTTT.

This clonotype showed up just a few times. V and J are TRBV6-2 or TRBV6-3 and TRBJ1-5; no clear D. Germline loops: CDR1 MNHEY, CDR2 SVGEGT. The V and J ends lost 6 bases and 7 bases respectively, with 10 bases between them. The CDR3 has 12 residues. CDR3 DNA sequence: TGTGCCAGCAGCTACGGGGTCCAGCCCCAGCATTTT. Protein sequence: CASSYGVQPQHF.

This clonotype was counted a few times. The rearrangement joins TRBV6-6 to TRBJ1-1; 7 nucleotides line up with TRBD1. The CDR3 length is 15 residues. Per germline, CDR1 MNHNY and CDR2 SVGAGI (reference sequence). V lost 2 bases to trimming and J lost 1 base; unmatched junction nucleotides: 4. The CDR3 DNA reads TGTGCCAGCAGTTACCCGACAGGGCGGAACACTGAAGCTTTCTTT. As protein: CASSYPTGRNTEAFF.

This clonotype was detected many times. V is TRBV6-2 or TRBV6-3 and J is TRBJ2-7; D remains ambiguous. Germline V gene lookup returns CDR1 MNHEY and CDR2 SVGEGT. The CDR3 is 14 residues long. V was pared by 0 bases and J by 2 bases, with 8 bases between. Here the CDR3 reads CASSYSYITYEQYF. CDR3 coding DNA: TGTGCCAGCAGTTACTCGTACATCACCTACGAGCAGTACTTC.

As concerns this clonotype: Its ends do not fully match the called genes, so a read error is possible. The chain has TRBV5-8 and TRBJ2-3; perhaps TRBD2 as D (7 bases). This CDR3 comprises 16 residues. The germline V gene encodes CDR1 SGHTS and CDR2 YDEGEE. CDR3 coding DNA: TGTGTCAGCAGCTTGAGTCCGGGGGGCTTTGGAGATACGCAGTATTTT. This codes for CVSSLSPGGFGDTQYF.

This clonotype has more than one count but fewer than ten. This chain uses TRBV27 with TRBJ1-1; tentative D call: TRBD1 (5 bases). Trimming stripped 7 bases from V and 0 bases from J, with 9 bases between. Germline values: CDR1 MNHEY, CDR2 SMNVEV (reference sequence). This CDR3 has 13 residues. Here the CDR3 DNA reads TGTGCCAGCAAAGGACATATGAACACTGAAGCTTTCTTT. Translated, it gives CASKGHMNTEAFF.

This clonotype has more than one count but fewer than ten. This rearrangement joins TRBV6-5 to TRBJ1-1; D is possibly TRBD1 (6 bases). This CDR3 contains 17 residues. The V gene's germline CDR1 is MNHEY and CDR2 SVGAGI. The germline V and J ends were trimmed by 2 bases and 5 bases, with 21 bases remaining between them. The CDR3 bases are TGTGCCAGCAGTTACGATTGGGGGGGGCCCGTTAGAACTGAAGCTTTCTTT. Amino acid sequence: CASSYDWGGPVRTEAFF.

There are a few counts of this clonotype. The J gene is TRBJ2-1, the V gene TRBV7-6; TRBD1 aligns across 9 bases. V lost 6 bases, J lost 0 bases, and 15 bases stayed unmatched. This CDR3 is 19 amino acids long. The germline CDR1 and CDR2 sequences are SGHVS and FNYEAQ. CDR3: CASSAARDRAWSSYNEQFF. Written as DNA, the CDR3 is TGTGCCAGCAGTGCTGCTCGGGACAGGGCTTGGAGCTCCTACAATGAGCAGTTCTTC.

This clonotype has only one observation. The chain combines TRBV5-6 with TRBJ2-1; the D is unclear. Germline-derived CDR1 and CDR2 are SGHDT and YYEEEE. The CDR3 has 18 amino acids. V was shortened by 4 bases and J by 0 bases, with 20 bases between the two germline ends. The CDR3 region has the DNA TGTGCCAGCAGCCCCAGATTGGGAACCCAGAGCTCCTACAATGAGCAGTTCTTC. It translates to CASSPRLGTQSSYNEQFF.

The chain joins TRBV24-1 to TRBJ2-3, with a possible D match to TRBD2 (5 bases). Trimming took 6 bases from V and 4 from J, leaving 7 bases between them. The CDR3 runs to 12 residues. Germline CDR1 is KGHDR and CDR2 is SFDVKD. For the CDR3, the DNA is TGTGCCACCAGTCCGGGGTCAGATACGCAGTATTTT. Translation gives CATSPGSDTQYF.

The rearrangement uses TRBV6-4 and TRBJ1-1, with a possible D match to TRBD1 (6 bases). The CDR3 is 15 residues long. Germline assignment: CDR1 MRHNA and CDR2 SNTAGT. Between the trimmed V and J ends, which lost 3 bases and 4 bases, there was a span of 15 bases. CDR3 sequence (DNA): TGTGCCAGCAGTGAGTCCCCGGGGGGGCCCACTGAAGCTTTCTTT. It yields the protein CASSESPGGPTEAFF.

The sample holds many counts of this clonotype. The CDR3 region has the DNA TGTGCCAGCAGCTTAATATCCGGACAGGGGGTTGGTGGCTACACCTTC. This sequence encodes CASSLISGQGVGGYTF. V gene TRBV7-8 combines with J gene TRBJ1-2; TRBD1 matches 10 bases. Germline V lookup: CDR1 SGHVS, CDR2 FQNEAQ. J lost 7 bases, V lost 2 bases, and 10 bases had no gene match. The CDR3 is made up of 16 amino acids.

As for this clonotype: Compared with germline, one end of the junction differs, possibly owing to a read error. The V call is TRBV4-1, the J call TRBJ2-1; the match to TRBD2 covers 7 bases. Germline V lookup: CDR1 MGHRA, CDR2 YSYEKL. This CDR3 spans 13 amino acids. CDR3 sequence: CASSQVGRAEQLF. CDR3 coding DNA: TGCGCCAGCAGCCAAGTGGGGAGGGCTGAGCAGTTGTTC.

Many counts were recorded for this clonotype. This chain links TRBV12-3 or TRBV12-4 with TRBJ1-2; D is possibly TRBD1 (6 bases). V was cut by 5 bases and J by 4 bases, with 17 bases left in between. The CDR3 is made up of 15 amino acids. CDR3 nucleotide sequence: TGTGCCAGCAGTCCCCCGACAGGAGCCATCTATGGCTACACCTTC. Residues: CASSPPTGAIYGYTF.

The CDR3 loop reads CASSLMGLSLGELFF. The DNA for the CDR3 is TGTGCCAGCAGCTTAATGGGACTTTCTCTGGGGGAGCTGTTTTTT. This chain uses TRBV7-6 with TRBJ2-2, with a possible D match to TRBD2 (6 bases). The V end was cut by 2 bases, the J end by 8 bases, with 15 bases between. Germline CDR1 SGHVS, CDR2 FNYEAQ. The CDR3 sequence is 15 residues long.

This chain links TRBV6-1 with TRBJ1-1; D is undetermined. This CDR3 has 13 residues. V was cut by 6 bases and J by 2 bases, with 10 bases left in between. From germline, CDR1 is MNHNS and CDR2 SASEGT. The CDR3 sequence is CASSPLFNTEAFF. CDR3 coding DNA: TGTGCCAGCAGCCCTTTATTCAACACTGAAGCTTTCTTT.

This clonotype was recorded many times. The rearrangement links TRBV7-2 to TRBJ2-4, with D unclear. This CDR3 contains 15 residues. Trimming took 1 base from V and 2 from J, leaving 9 bases between them. CDR1 and CDR2 from the germline V gene are SGHTA and FQGNSA. The CDR3 sequence: CASSLEQYTKNIQYF. As DNA, the CDR3 is TGTGCCAGCAGCTTAGAACAGTACACCAAAAACATTCAGTACTTC.